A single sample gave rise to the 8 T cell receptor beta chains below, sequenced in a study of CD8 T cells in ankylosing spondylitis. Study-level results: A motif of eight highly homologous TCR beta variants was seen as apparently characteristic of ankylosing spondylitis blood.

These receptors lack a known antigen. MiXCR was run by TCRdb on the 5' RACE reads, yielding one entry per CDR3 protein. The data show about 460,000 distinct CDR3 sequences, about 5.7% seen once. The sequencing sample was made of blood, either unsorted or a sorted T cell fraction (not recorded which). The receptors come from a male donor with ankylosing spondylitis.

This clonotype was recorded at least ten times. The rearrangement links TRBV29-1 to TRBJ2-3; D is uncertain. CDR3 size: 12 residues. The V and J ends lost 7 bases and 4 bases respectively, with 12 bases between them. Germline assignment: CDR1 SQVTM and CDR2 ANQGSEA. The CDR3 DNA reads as TGCAGCGCCGTTAAAGGCGCAGATACGCAGTATTTT. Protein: CSAVKGADTQYF.

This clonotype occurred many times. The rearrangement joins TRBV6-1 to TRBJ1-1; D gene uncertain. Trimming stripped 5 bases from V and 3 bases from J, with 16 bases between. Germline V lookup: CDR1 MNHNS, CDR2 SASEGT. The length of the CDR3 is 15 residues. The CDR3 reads CASSPPVGGYTEAFF. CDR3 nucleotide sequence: TGTGCCAGCAGTCCCCCAGTGGGCGGGTACACTGAAGCTTTCTTT.

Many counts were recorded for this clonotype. For the CDR3, the DNA is TGTGCCAGCAGCGTGGACAGGGAGGGTGAGCAGTTCTTC. Protein sequence: CASSVDREGEQFF. The chain links TRBV27 to TRBJ2-1; the D gene is possibly TRBD1 (8 bases). The CDR3 extends over 13 amino acids. V lost 6 bases, J lost 9 bases, and 15 bases lay in between. In germline, CDR1 is MNHEY, CDR2 SMNVEV (reference sequence).

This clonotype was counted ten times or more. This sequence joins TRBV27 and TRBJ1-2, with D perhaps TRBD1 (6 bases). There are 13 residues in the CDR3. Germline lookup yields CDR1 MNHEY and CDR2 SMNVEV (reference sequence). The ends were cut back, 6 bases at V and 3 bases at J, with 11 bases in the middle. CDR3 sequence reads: CASSAYRDYGYTF. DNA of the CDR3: TGTGCCAGCAGCGCCTACAGGGACTATGGCTACACCTTC.

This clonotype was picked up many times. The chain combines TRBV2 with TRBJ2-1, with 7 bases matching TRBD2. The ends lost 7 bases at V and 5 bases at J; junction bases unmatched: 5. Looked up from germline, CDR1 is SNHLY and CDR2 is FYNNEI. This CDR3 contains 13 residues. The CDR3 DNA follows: TGTGCCAGCACCGGACTAGAGAACAATGAGCAGTTCTTC. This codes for CASTGLENNEQFF.

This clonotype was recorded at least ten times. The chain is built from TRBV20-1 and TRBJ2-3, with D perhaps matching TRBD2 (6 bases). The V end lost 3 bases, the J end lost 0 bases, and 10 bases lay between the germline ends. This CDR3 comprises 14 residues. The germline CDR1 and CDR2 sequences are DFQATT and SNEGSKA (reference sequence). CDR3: CSASSGVSTDTQYF. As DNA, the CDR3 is TGCAGTGCTAGTAGCGGAGTAAGCACAGATACGCAGTATTTT.

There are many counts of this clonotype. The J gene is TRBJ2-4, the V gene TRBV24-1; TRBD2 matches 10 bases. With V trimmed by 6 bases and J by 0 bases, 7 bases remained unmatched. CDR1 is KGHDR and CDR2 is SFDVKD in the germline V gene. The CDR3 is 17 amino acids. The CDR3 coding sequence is TGTGCCACCAGTAGATTAGCGGGAGGAAGAGCCAAAAACATTCAGTACTTC. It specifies CATSRLAGGRAKNIQYF.

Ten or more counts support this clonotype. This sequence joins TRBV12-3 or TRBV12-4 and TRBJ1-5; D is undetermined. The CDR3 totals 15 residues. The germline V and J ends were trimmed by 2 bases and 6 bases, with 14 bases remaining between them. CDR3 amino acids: CASSLNVGGSQPQHF. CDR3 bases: TGTGCCAGCAGTTTAAATGTGGGAGGGAGTCAGCCCCAGCATTTT.